This T cell receptor (beta chain) originates from a study of cytomegalovirus exposure and HLA in healthy donors. The study's findings and limits: A later analysis linked 15,000 to 20,000 TCR beta sequences to HLA alleles at 0.05 false discovery rate. Most sequenced TCRs were rare (though some public TCRs occurred in many donors).

Remarks on this clone: Antigen: not known.

V gave up 5 bases and J gave up 0 bases; unmatched junction bases: 2. This CDR3 has 16 residues. CDR1 is SNHLY and CDR2 is FYNNEI in the germline V gene. PCR amplification relied on 60 Vbeta primers (plus 13 Jbeta primers). Method: immunoSEQ multiplex PCR; TCRdb's copy keeps in-frame clones and lacks some. The data contain around 150,000 clones, 80% of them seen just once; the ten biggest clones take up 2% to 2.5%. This TCR was sampled from a man between 25 and 39 years old in good health and CMV-seronegative. Sequencing input: PBMCs. The chain has TRBV2 and TRBJ2-1; 12 bases are shared with TRBD2. CDR3 coding DNA: TGTGCCAGCAGTTCGACTAGCGGGAGCTCCTACAATGAGCAGTTCTTC. Translating it yields CASSSTSGSSYNEQFF.